This T cell receptor beta chain was recovered during a study of cytomegalovirus exposure and HLA in healthy donors. Study overall: Later analysis reported that the approximately 120 validation repertoires shared the platform of the 500 to 750 first-cohort repertoires. Study results and caveats: Rarity characterized most TCR sequences, yet some public TCRs appeared in many donors. Reports credit the classifier with highly specific, highly sensitive diagnosis of cytomegalovirus status.

The germline CDR1 and CDR2 sequences are MNHEY and SVGAGI. The CDR3 runs 16 residues. Assay: immunoSEQ multiplex PCR; the TCRdb copy retains only in-frame clones and omits some. The sample contains around 190,000 clones, roughly 85% of which appear only once. As concerns this clone: Its antigen is unknown. At one boundary the junction diverges from the germline segment, which might be a read error.

It was the approximately 130-subject validation cohort, separate from the approximately 670-subject first cohort, to which the donors belonged. The sequence was obtained from a man between 18 and 29 years old in good health and CMV-seropositive. The sample taken for sequencing was PBMCs. The chain links TRBV6-5 to TRBJ2-5, with 9 bases that match TRBD1. The CDR3, as DNA: TGTGCCACCAGTTTAGGACAGGGGACCTCCCAAGAGACCCAGTACTTC. Translating it yields CATSLGQGTSQETQYF.